These T cell receptor beta chains were read from a single sample in a study of neurological immune-mediated disorders. TCRdb analysed the 5' RACE reads with MiXCR anew, one entry per CDR3 protein. The sample lists under 130,000 distinct CDR3 sequences; approximately 10% were seen once. The source material was PBMCs. These TCRs come from a female donor with HTLV-1-associated myelopathy (HAM/TSP). Both conserved end residues are part of each CDR3. D genes are given only for firm matches. Clone size is given for some rows only: seen once, a few or many times, or a class if the clone is expanded.

clone_size j_call d_call v_call cdr3_aa cdr3_nt
many TRBJ2-7 TRBD2 TRBV20-1 CSAHPSGPSYEQYF TGCAGTGCTCATCCTAGCGGACCGTCCTACGAGCAGTACTTC
few TRBJ1-2 TRBD1 TRBV6-6 CASTTGTGNYGYTF TGTGCCAGCACAACCGGGACAGGGAACTATGGCTACACCTTC
many TRBJ1-2 NA TRBV20-1 CSAREQGRYGYTF TGCAGTGCTAGGGAACAGGGACGCTATGGCTACACCTTC
many TRBJ2-3 TRBD2 TRBV5-1 CASGSGGTTDTQYF TGCGCCAGCGGTAGCGGGGGGACTACAGATACGCAGTATTTT
many TRBJ2-7 TRBD2 TRBV5-1 CASSRDASGGNEQYF TGCGCCAGCAGCCGAGACGCTAGCGGGGGAAACGAGCAGTACTTC
many TRBJ2-1 NA TRBV20-1 CSVQHMYNEQFF TGCAGTGTTCAACACATGTACAATGAGCAGTTCTTC
few TRBJ2-7 NA TRBV5-1 CASSPDTPYEQYF TGCGCCAGCAGCCCGGACACCCCGTACGAGCAGTACTTC
many TRBJ1-5 NA TRBV5-1 CASSPSGGGQPQHF TGCGCCAGCAGCCCCTCCGGCGGGGGTCAGCCCCAGCATTTT
many TRBJ2-5 TRBD1 TRBV5-1 CASSYGTAQETQYF TGCGCCAGCAGCTACGGGACAGCCCAAGAGACCCAGTACTTC
NA TRBJ1-1 NA TRBV5-5 CASSLEGKTEAFF TGTGCCAGCAGCTTAGAAGGGAAAACTGAAGCTTTCTTT
many TRBJ2-3 NA TRBV10-3 CATKDSTDTQYF TGTGCCACAAAGGACAGCACAGATACGCAGTATTTT
many TRBJ1-1 NA TRBV20-1 CSASRMNTEAFF TGCAGTGCTAGTCGGATGAACACTGAAGCTTTCTTT
many TRBJ2-2 TRBD1 TRBV20-1 CSARAGGGGELFF TGCAGTGCCAGAGCAGGGGGCGGCGGGGAGCTGTTTTTT
many TRBJ2-1 NA TRBV20-1 CSATYNEQFF TGCAGTGCCACGTACAATGAGCAGTTCTTC
many TRBJ2-7 NA TRBV5-1 CASSFFTNTGEQYF TGCGCCAGCAGCTTCTTTACTAATACGGGCGAGCAGTACTTC
many TRBJ2-5 TRBD2 TRBV20-1 CSAAGAAGSPETQYF TGCAGTGCCGCCGGGGCAGCGGGATCCCCAGAGACCCAGTACTTC
few TRBJ2-7 TRBD2 TRBV5-1 CASSLISGGPPNSYEQYF TGCGCCAGCAGCTTGATTAGCGGGGGACCCCCCAACAGTTACGAGCAGTACTTC
many TRBJ2-1 TRBD1 TRBV12-3/TRBV12-4 CASSLGDRTGYNEQFF TGTGCCAGCAGTTTAGGGGATCGGACAGGGTACAATGAGCAGTTCTTC
many TRBJ2-6 NA TRBV27 CASSPRYNEGANVLTF TGTGCCAGCAGTCCCCGATATAACGAGGGGGCCAACGTCCTGACTTTC
many TRBJ1-1 NA TRBV2 CASSGAGSTEAFF TGTGCCAGCAGTGGGGCAGGGTCCACTGAAGCTTTCTTT
many TRBJ2-7 TRBD1 TRBV20-1 CSAAPGQGPYEQYF TGCAGTGCCGCCCCGGGACAGGGACCGTACGAGCAGTACTTC
many TRBJ2-2 NA TRBV7-2 CASSRLLDSTGELFF TGTGCCAGCAGCCGTTTATTGGACAGCACCGGGGAGCTGTTTTTT
many TRBJ2-1 TRBD1 TRBV27 CASSYRGRNEQFF TGTGCCAGCAGTTACAGGGGTCGAAATGAGCAGTTCTTC
many TRBJ1-6 NA TRBV20-1 CSAREGGPNSPLHF TGCAGTGCTAGAGAAGGCGGACCTAATTCACCCCTCCACTTT
many TRBJ1-5 NA TRBV20-1 CSASSRPRAQPQHF TGCAGTGCTAGTAGTCGGCCTAGGGCTCAGCCCCAGCATTTT
many TRBJ2-7 NA TRBV5-1 CASRETGSYEQYF TGCGCCAGCAGGGAGACAGGATCCTACGAGCAGTACTTC
NA TRBJ1-4 TRBD1 TRBV20-1 CSAIPNRGEKLFF TGCAGTGCAATCCCGAACAGGGGTGAAAAACTGTTTTTT
many TRBJ2-7 NA TRBV10-3 CAISLDSRSYEQYF TGTGCCATCAGTCTCGACAGCCGCTCCTACGAGCAGTACTTC
NA TRBJ1-6 NA TRBV7-9 CASRSTAGIYNSPLHF TGTGCCAGCAGATCAACGGCGGGGATCTATAATTCACCCCTCCACTTT
NA TRBJ2-1 TRBD2 TRBV7-3 CASSLTLAGTNEQFF TGTGCCAGCAGCTTAACCCTAGCGGGGACAAATGAGCAGTTCTTC
many TRBJ2-3 NA TRBV5-1 CASSSAGRTDTQYF TGCGCCAGCAGCTCTGCGGGGAGAACAGATACGCAGTATTTT
many TRBJ1-2 TRBD1 TRBV5-1 CASSLTGDSYGYTF TGCGCCAGCAGCTTGACAGGGGACAGCTATGGCTACACCTTC
many TRBJ2-7 NA TRBV10-3 CAISEWLAGSEQYF TGTGCCATCAGTGAGTGGCTAGCAGGCTCCGAGCAGTACTTC
many TRBJ1-3 NA TRBV15 CATRLQGGNTIYF TGTGCCACCCGACTCCAAGGGGGAAACACCATATATTTT
NA TRBJ1-6 NA TRBV5-1 CASSEGVNSPLHF TGCGCCAGCAGCGAGGGCGTGAATTCACCCCTCCACTTT
NA TRBJ2-1 NA TRBV11-2 CASRPLPGPYNEQFF TGTGCCAGCAGGCCACTTCCGGGACCGTACAATGAGCAGTTCTTC
many TRBJ1-1 NA TRBV20-1 CSARDLGRYNTEAFF TGCAGTGCTAGAGATCTCGGGCGTTATAACACTGAAGCTTTCTTT
few TRBJ2-3 NA TRBV28 CATKARTDTQYF TGTGCCACCAAGGCTCGCACAGATACGCAGTATTTT
many TRBJ1-2 TRBD1 TRBV29-1 CSVVTGGRNYGYTF TGCAGCGTAGTAACAGGGGGACGAAACTATGGCTACACCTTC
many TRBJ2-3 NA TRBV29-1 CSVGRAITGEDTQYF TGCAGCGTTGGTCGGGCTATCACGGGGGAAGATACGCAGTATTTT
NA TRBJ1-2 NA TRBV20-1 CSARVVSGGYTF TGCAGTGCTAGAGTTGTCTCGGGTGGCTACACCTTC
many TRBJ1-1 NA TRBV7-9 CASSTYKNTEAFF TGTGCCAGCAGCACCTACAAGAACACTGAAGCTTTCTTT
many TRBJ2-7 NA TRBV7-2 CASSFDYEQYF TGTGCCAGCAGCTTCGACTACGAGCAGTACTTC
many TRBJ2-1 TRBD2 TRBV5-1 CASSYGTSGYNEQFF TGCGCCAGCAGCTACGGGACTAGCGGATACAATGAGCAGTTCTTC
few TRBJ2-2 TRBD2 TRBV5-5 CASCKGLAGMLNTGELFF TGTGCCAGCTGTAAGGGACTAGCGGGCATGCTAAACACCGGGGAGCTGTTTTTT
many TRBJ2-2 NA TRBV9 CASSVRDPRRSTGELFF TGTGCCAGCAGCGTAAGGGACCCGCGTCGCTCCACCGGGGAGCTGTTTTTT
many TRBJ1-4 NA TRBV7-9 CASSSNLFGTHNEKLFF TGTGCCAGCAGCTCTAACTTATTCGGCACCCATAATGAAAAACTGTTTTTT
many TRBJ2-1 TRBD2 TRBV10-2 CASRPRTSGEYNEQFF TGCGCCAGCAGGCCTCGGACTAGCGGGGAGTACAATGAGCAGTTCTTC
few TRBJ2-7 NA TRBV20-1 CSARTGHPYEQYF TGCAGTGCTAGAACAGGGCATCCCTACGAGCAGTACTTC
many TRBJ1-5 TRBD1 TRBV5-1 CASSPGTGTQPQHF TGCGCCAGCAGCCCCGGGACAGGGACTCAGCCCCAGCATTTT
few TRBJ1-1 NA TRBV4-3 CASSQELFGVGLSEAFF TGCGCCAGCAGCCAAGAACTGTTCGGGGTAGGGCTCTCTGAAGCTTTCTTT
many TRBJ2-7 NA TRBV28 CASSLGGSIYEQYF TGTGCCAGCAGTTTAGGCGGCAGCATCTACGAGCAGTACTTC
many TRBJ2-5 TRBD2 TRBV20-1 CSASGPAGDQETQYF TGCAGTGCCTCGGGCCCAGCGGGGGACCAAGAGACCCAGTACTTC
many TRBJ1-2 TRBD1 TRBV29-1 CSDDTGGAGHGYTF TGCAGCGATGATACAGGGGGCGCGGGGCATGGCTACACCTTC
few TRBJ2-5 NA TRBV15 CATSRGEGVKTQYF TGTGCTACCAGCAGAGGGGAGGGGGTGAAGACCCAGTACTTC
many TRBJ2-1 NA TRBV5-6 CASSFILRTEYNEQFF TGTGCCAGCAGCTTTATCTTACGTACAGAGTACAATGAGCAGTTCTTC
many TRBJ2-1 TRBD2 TRBV7-2 CASSYVIAGGREQFF TGTGCCAGCAGCTACGTAATAGCGGGGGGTCGGGAGCAGTTCTTC
many TRBJ1-2 TRBD1 TRBV7-2 CASSSGQGQGYTF TGTGCCAGCAGCTCCGGACAGGGGCAAGGCTACACCTTC
NA TRBJ2-3 TRBD2 TRBV3-1 CASSQEGLGPGDTQYF TGTGCCAGCAGCCAAGAGGGACTAGGCCCCGGGGATACGCAGTATTTT